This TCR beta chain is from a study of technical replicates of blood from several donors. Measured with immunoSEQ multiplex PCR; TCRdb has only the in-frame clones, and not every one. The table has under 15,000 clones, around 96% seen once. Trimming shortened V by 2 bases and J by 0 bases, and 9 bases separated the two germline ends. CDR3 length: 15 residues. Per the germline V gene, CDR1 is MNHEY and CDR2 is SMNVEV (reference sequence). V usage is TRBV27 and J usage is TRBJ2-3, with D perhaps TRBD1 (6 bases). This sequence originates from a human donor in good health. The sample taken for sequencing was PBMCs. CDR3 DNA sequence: TGTGCCAGCAGTTTACGAGGACAGAGCACAGATACGCAGTATTTT. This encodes CASSLRGQSTDTQYF.